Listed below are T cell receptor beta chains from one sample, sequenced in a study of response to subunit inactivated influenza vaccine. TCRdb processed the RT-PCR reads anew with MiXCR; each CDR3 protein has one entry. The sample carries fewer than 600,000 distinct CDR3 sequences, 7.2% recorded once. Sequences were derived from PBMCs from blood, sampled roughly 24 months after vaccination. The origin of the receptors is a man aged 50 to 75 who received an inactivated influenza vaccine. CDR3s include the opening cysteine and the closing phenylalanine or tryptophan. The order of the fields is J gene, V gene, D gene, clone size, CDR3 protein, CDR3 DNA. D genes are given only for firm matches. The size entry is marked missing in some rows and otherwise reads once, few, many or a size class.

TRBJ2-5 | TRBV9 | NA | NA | CASSPGGLSGETQYF | TGTGCCAGCAGCCCAGGGGGGCTTTCCGGGGAGACCCAGTACTTC
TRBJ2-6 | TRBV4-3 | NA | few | CASSPVTISGANVLTF | TGCGCCAGCAGCCCGGTCACCATCTCTGGGGCCAACGTCCTGACTTTC
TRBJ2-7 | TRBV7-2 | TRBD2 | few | CASSLGTSGGNYEQYF | TGTGCCAGCAGCTTAGGGACTAGCGGGGGGAACTACGAGCAGTACTTC
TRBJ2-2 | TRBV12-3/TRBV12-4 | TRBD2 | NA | CASGTSGRTGELFF | TGTGCCAGCGGGACTAGCGGGAGAACCGGGGAGCTGTTTTTT
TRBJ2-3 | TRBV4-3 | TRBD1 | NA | CASSRGTGRGTDTQYF | TGCGCCAGCAGCCGCGGGACAGGGCGGGGGACAGATACGCAGTATTTT
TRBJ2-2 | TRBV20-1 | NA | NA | CSARNENTGELFF | TGCAGTGCTAGGAACGAAAACACCGGGGAGCTGTTTTTT
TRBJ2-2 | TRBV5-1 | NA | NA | CASSLEGARDLNTGELFF | TGCGCCAGCAGCTTGGAGGGGGCGCGGGACCTGAACACCGGGGAGCTGTTTTTT
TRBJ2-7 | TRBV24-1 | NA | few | CATSGGTSTYEQYF | TGTGCCACCAGTGGAGGGACCAGCACATACGAGCAGTACTTC
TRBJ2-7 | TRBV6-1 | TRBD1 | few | CASKTGAGSYEQYF | TGTGCCAGCAAGACAGGGGCGGGCTCCTACGAGCAGTACTTC
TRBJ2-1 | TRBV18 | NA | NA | CASSLPPHNEQFF | TGTGCCAGCTCACTCCCTCCCCACAATGAGCAGTTCTTC
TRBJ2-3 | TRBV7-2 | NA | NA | CASSLARPNTDTQYF | TGTGCCAGCAGCTTAGCTAGACCCAACACAGATACGCAGTATTTT
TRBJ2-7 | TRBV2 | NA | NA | CASSERGTTFYEQYF | TGTGCCAGCAGTGAACGTGGCACGACTTTCTACGAGCAGTACTTC
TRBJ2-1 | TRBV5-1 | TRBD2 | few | CASSLAGTTLNEQFF | TGCGCCAGCAGCTTGGCCGGGACTACCCTAAATGAGCAGTTCTTC
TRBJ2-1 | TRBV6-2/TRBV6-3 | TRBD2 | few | CASKPGLAKNEQFF | TGTGCCAGCAAGCCGGGACTAGCCAAGAATGAGCAGTTCTTC
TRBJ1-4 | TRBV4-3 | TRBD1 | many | CASSHLAGGREKLFF | TGCGCCAGCAGCCATCTGGCAGGGGGTCGGGAAAAACTGTTTTTT
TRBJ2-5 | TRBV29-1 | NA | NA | CSVDRLGRDQETQYF | TGCAGCGTTGACCGACTAGGGAGAGACCAAGAGACCCAGTACTTC
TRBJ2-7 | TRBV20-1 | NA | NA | CSASAGEGAYEQYF | TGCAGTGCTAGCGCAGGGGAAGGGGCCTACGAGCAGTACTTC
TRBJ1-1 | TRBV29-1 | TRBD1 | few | CSVEWGQLEAFF | TGCAGCGTTGAATGGGGACAGCTTGAAGCTTTCTTT
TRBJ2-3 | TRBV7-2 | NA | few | CASSLSQPRTDTQYF | TGTGCCAGCAGCTTGTCCCAACCCCGGACAGATACGCAGTATTTT
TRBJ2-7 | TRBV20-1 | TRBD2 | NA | CSVTGLAGPYEQYF | TGCAGTGTGACGGGACTAGCGGGACCCTACGAGCAGTACTTC
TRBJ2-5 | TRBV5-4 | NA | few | CASSPLDAEETQYF | TGTGCCAGCAGCCCCTTAGACGCGGAAGAGACCCAGTACTTC
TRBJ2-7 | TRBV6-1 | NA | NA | CASTRGRSPPYEQYF | TGTGCCAGCACTCGAGGACGGAGCCCACCCTACGAGCAGTACTTC
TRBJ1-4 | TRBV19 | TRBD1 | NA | CASSSGTGIAATNEKLFF | TGTGCCAGTAGCTCGGGGACAGGGATTGCTGCAACTAATGAAAAACTGTTTTTT
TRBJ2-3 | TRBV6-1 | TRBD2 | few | CATASGGTLTDTQYF | TGTGCCACCGCTAGCGGGGGAACATTAACAGATACGCAGTATTTT
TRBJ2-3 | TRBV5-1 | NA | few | CASSLGSLRSTDTQYF | TGCGCCAGCAGCTTGGGCTCTTTGCGGAGCACAGATACGCAGTATTTT
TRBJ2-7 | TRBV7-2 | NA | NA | CASSSTGIAYEQYF | TGTGCCAGCAGCTCCACCGGGATCGCCTACGAGCAGTACTTC
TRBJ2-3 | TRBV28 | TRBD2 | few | CASSFSRLAGGKSDTQYF | TGTGCCAGCAGTTTTTCAAGACTAGCGGGGGGGAAATCAGATACGCAGTATTTT